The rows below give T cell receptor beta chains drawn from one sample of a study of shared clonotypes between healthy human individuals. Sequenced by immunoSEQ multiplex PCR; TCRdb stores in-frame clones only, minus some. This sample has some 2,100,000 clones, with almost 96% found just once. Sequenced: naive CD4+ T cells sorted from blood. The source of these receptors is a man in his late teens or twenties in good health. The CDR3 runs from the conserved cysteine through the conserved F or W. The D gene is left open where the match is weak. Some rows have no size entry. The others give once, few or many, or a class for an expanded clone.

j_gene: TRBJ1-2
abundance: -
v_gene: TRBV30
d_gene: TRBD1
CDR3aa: CAWSSGQGPNYGYTF
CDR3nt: TGTGCCTGGAGCTCCGGACAGGGTCCTAACTATGGCTACACCTTC

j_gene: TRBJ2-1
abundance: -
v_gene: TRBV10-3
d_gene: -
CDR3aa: CAISDGLGEQFF
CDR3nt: TGTGCCATCAGTGATGGGTTGGGTGAGCAGTTCTTC

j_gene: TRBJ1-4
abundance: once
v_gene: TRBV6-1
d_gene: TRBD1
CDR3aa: CASSRQGNEKLFF
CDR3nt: TGTGCCAGCAGTCGACAGGGTAATGAAAAACTGTTTTTT

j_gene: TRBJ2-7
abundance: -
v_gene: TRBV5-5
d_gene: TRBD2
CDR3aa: CASSPPVLAGAPYYEQYF
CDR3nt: TGTGCCAGCAGCCCTCCTGTGTTAGCGGGAGCGCCCTACTACGAGCAGTACTTC

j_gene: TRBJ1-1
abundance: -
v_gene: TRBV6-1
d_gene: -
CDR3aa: CASSELAGVRSEAFF
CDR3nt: TGTGCCAGCAGTGAACTAGCAGGGGTGAGATCTGAAGCTTTCTTT

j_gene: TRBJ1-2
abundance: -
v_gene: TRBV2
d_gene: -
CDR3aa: CASSAISAGAHGYTF
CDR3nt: TGTGCCAGCAGCGCCATAAGTGCAGGGGCCCACGGCTACACCTTC

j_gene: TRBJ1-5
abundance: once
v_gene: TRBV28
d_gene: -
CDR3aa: CASSLSSGLLNQPQHF
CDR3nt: TGTGCCAGCAGTTTATCAAGCGGACTTCTCAATCAGCCCCAGCATTTT

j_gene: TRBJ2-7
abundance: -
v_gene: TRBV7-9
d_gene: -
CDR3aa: CASSSFPLGQEVYEQYF
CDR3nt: TGTGCCAGCAGCTCGTTCCCCCTCGGGCAGGAGGTCTACGAGCAGTACTTC

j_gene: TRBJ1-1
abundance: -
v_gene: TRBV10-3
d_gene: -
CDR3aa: CAITLRAGMNTEAFF
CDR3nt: TGTGCCATCACCCTGAGAGCAGGCATGAACACTGAAGCTTTCTTT

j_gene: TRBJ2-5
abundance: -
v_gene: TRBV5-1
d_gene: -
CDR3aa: CASSLGGRETQYF
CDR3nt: TGCGCCAGCAGCTTGGGGGGTAGAGAGACCCAGTACTTC

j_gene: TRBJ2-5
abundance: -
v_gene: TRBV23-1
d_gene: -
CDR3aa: CASGTRWETQYF
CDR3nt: TGCGCCAGCGGGACCCGGTGGGAGACCCAGTACTTC

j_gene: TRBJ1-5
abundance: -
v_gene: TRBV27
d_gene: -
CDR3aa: CASSPHGGAGNQPQHF
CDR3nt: TGTGCCAGCAGTCCCCACGGGGGCGCGGGCAATCAGCCCCAGCATTTT

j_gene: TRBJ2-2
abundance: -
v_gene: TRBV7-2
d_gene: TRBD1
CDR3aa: CASSRDRGYTGELFF
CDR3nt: TGTGCCAGCAGCAGGGACAGGGGGTACACCGGGGAGCTGTTTTTT

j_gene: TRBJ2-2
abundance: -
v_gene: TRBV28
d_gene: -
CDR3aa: CASSSGDTSIPGELFF
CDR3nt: TGTGCCAGCAGTTCAGGGGACACTTCGATTCCAGGGGAGCTGTTTTTT

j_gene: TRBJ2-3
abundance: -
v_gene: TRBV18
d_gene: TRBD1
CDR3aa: CASSPRTGGGGTDTQYF
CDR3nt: TGTGCCAGCTCACCGCGGACAGGGGGAGGCGGCACAGATACGCAGTATTTT

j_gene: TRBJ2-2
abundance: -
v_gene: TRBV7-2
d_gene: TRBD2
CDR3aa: CASSKTSGSSTGELFF
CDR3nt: TGTGCCAGCAGCAAGACTAGCGGGAGTTCCACCGGGGAGCTGTTTTTT

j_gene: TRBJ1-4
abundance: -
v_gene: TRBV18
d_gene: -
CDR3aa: CASSPDRNEKLFF
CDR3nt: TGTGCCAGCTCTCCCGACAGGAATGAAAAACTGTTTTTT

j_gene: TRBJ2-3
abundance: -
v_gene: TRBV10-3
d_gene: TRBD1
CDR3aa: CAISGTGGTDTQYF
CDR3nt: TGTGCCATCAGTGGGACAGGGGGCACAGATACGCAGTATTTT

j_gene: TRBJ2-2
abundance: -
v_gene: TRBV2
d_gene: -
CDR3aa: CASSELQSALGELFF
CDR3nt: TGTGCCAGCAGTGAATTGCAGAGTGCTCTCGGGGAGCTGTTTTTT